The 21 T cell receptor beta chains in this list originate from one sample, sequenced in a study of Ad26.COV2.S vaccination and SARS-CoV-2 variants (dated by TCRdb to 2020 to 2022). Libraries were prepared through the immunoSEQ multiplex PCR assay. The immuneACCESS repertoire file appears here via TCRdb, limited to in-frame rearrangements. These files lack a portion of the clones; in checked studies, under half of the deficit traces to unresolved V genes, and the cause of the others is not known. The sample table lists 330,000 or so clones, 85% to 90% of them with a count of one. The biggest ten clones account for 5.5% of the sample. Interpreted using the paper, the treatment or condition label stands for: some 20 received Ad26.COV2.S at low or high dose, single or two shots; a few received placebo; per-sample allocation not given. Repertoires of vaccine and placebo recipients were sequenced from samples taken on day 63 after the first injection.

The sequencing used peripheral blood, collected in a trial of Ad26.COV2.S vaccine versus placebo. All receptors derive from a person aged 18 to 65 who received the Ad26.COV2.S COVID-19 vaccine or a placebo.

The rearrangement joins TRBV9 to TRBJ1-1; a possible D gene is TRBD1 (6 bases). The germline CDR1 and CDR2 sequences are SGDLS and YYNGEE. The CDR3 runs 15 residues. V was trimmed by 4 bases and J by 10 bases, leaving 23 bases between them. The chain's CDR3 is CASSSGVTGVSRAFF. CDR3 coding DNA: TGTGCCAGCAGCTCAGGGGTGACAGGTGTTTCGAGAGCTTTCTTT.

This clone was counted once. The chain is built from TRBV19 and TRBJ2-3; D unclear. Germline V gene sequence: CDR1 LNHDA, CDR2 SQIVND (reference sequence). Trimming left V 7 bases short and J 2 bases short, with 7 bases between. The CDR3 consists of 12 residues. CDR3 loop: CASKATTDTQYF. CDR3 in DNA: TGTGCCAGTAAGGCTACCACAGATACGCAGTATTTT.

This sequence joins TRBV6-5 and TRBJ1-1; D remains ambiguous. Germline V lookup: CDR1 MNHEY, CDR2 SVGAGI. The CDR3 consists of 12 residues. Trimming left V 7 bases short and J 1 base short, with 7 bases between. CDR3 in amino acids: CASNRPNTEAFF. CDR3 coding DNA: TGTGCCAGCAACCGACCGAACACTGAAGCTTTCTTT.

This clone has a count of ten or more. The rearrangement links TRBV19 to TRBJ1-5, with 7 bases that match TRBD1. CDR1 and CDR2 (germline): LNHDA, SQIVND (reference sequence). The V gene end was trimmed by 7 bases and the J gene end by 7 bases; junction bases not matched to a gene: 19. CDR3 length equals 17 residues. This CDR3 reads CASTTRDTRRTGQPQHF. CDR3 nucleotides: TGTGCCAGTACCACCCGGGACACAAGGCGGACAGGCCAGCCCCAGCATTTT. The full variable domain, completed using reference TRBV19 and TRBJ1-5, is DGGITQSPKYLFRKEGQNVTLSCEQNLNHDAMYWYRQDPGQGLRLIYYSQIVNDFQKGDIAEGYSVSREKKESFPLTVTSAQKNPTAFYLCASTTRDTRRTGQPQHFGDGTRLSIL.

The chain carries TRBV6-5 and TRBJ1-5, with 8 bases aligning to TRBD1. This CDR3 spans 14 amino acids. In germline, CDR1 is MNHEY, CDR2 SVGAGI. The V gene end was trimmed by 5 bases and the J gene end by 3 bases; junction bases not matched to a gene: 3. The CDR3 sequence is CASSRQGNNQPQHF. Written as DNA, the CDR3 is TGTGCCAGCAGTAGACAGGGGAACAATCAGCCCCAGCATTTT.

The chain employs TRBV5-6 and TRBJ2-7; no clear D. Germline V lookup: CDR1 SGHDT, CDR2 YYEEEE. CDR3 length: 17 amino acids. The V end lost 0 bases, the J end lost 0 bases, and 16 bases lay between the germline ends. Here the CDR3 DNA reads TGTGCCAGCAGCTTGGGTGGATCGCAGGCCTACTCCTACGAGCAGTACGTC. Protein product: CASSLGGSQAYSYEQYV.

The rearrangement links TRBV12-5 to TRBJ1-3, with a weak D call TRBD1 (6 bases). CDR3 length equals 15 residues. Germline V gives CDR1 LGHNT, CDR2 FRNRAP. V was clipped by 6 bases and J by 0 bases, with 12 bases between them. The CDR3 protein is CASGLGQISGNTIYF. CDR3 bases: TGTGCTAGTGGCCTAGGACAGATCTCTGGAAACACCATATATTTT.

This chain links TRBV18 with TRBJ2-7, with D possibly TRBD2 on 6 matching bases. Deletions cut 3 bases from V and 2 bases from J, with 11 bases between. This CDR3 contains 14 residues. Per germline, CDR1 KGHSH and CDR2 LQKENI. In DNA form, the CDR3 reads TGTGCCAGCTCACCGCGGGACCAAGCCTACGAGCAGTACGTC. This codes for CASSPRDQAYEQYV.

The V call is TRBV7-6, the J call TRBJ1-1; D gene uncertain. This CDR3 comprises 18 residues. Germline CDR1 and CDR2: SGHVS and FNYEAQ. Trimming left V 2 bases short and J 1 base short, with 20 bases between. The CDR3 nucleotides read TGTGCCAGCAGCTTAACCGCGAGGATCGGTTTCTGGAACACTGAAGCTTTCTTT. Its protein is CASSLTARIGFWNTEAFF.

This clone was seen only once. The rearrangement uses TRBV27 and TRBJ1-5, with 7 bases matching TRBD1. The germline CDR1 and CDR2 sequences are MNHEY and SMNVEV (reference sequence). CDR3 length: 23 amino acids. The V and J ends lost 0 bases and 0 bases, in that order; junction bases with no gene match: 23. DNA for the CDR3: TGTGCCAGCAGTTTATCTTATCCGGACAGGCGAGGCGACGGCGGGGATAGCAATCAGCCCCAGCATTTT. Translating it yields CASSLSYPDRRGDGGDSNQPQHF.

This chain joins TRBV27 and TRBJ2-5; the D is unclear. Looked up from germline, CDR1 is MNHEY and CDR2 is SMNVEV (reference sequence). This CDR3 contains 16 residues. Trimming left V 1 base short and J 1 base short, with 13 bases between. Here the CDR3 DNA reads TGTGCCAGCAGTTTATTGGGGTCCCTAGGCCAAGAGACCCAGTACTTC. Encoded protein: CASSLLGSLGQETQYF.

The chain joins TRBV19 to TRBJ1-2, with TRBD1 identical over 7 bases. Trimming cost V 9 bases and J 4 bases; bases outside gene matches: 8. The CDR3 length is 13 residues. Germline V lookup: CDR1 LNHDA, CDR2 SQIVND (reference sequence). For the CDR3, the DNA is TGTGCCAGCGACAGGGAGGGTACCTATGGCTACACCTTC. Residues: CASDREGTYGYTF.

This chain connects TRBV2 to TRBJ2-1; possibly TRBD2 for D (5 bases). The CDR3 totals 13 residues. The V gene's germline CDR1 is SNHLY and CDR2 FYNNEI. Trimming removed 4 bases at V and 9 bases at J, with 13 bases between. The CDR3 DNA reads as TGTGCCAGCAGTGGGCAGATGGCGGGTGAGCAGTTCTTC. Its protein is CASSGQMAGEQFF.

The gene calls are TRBV6-2 or TRBV6-3 and TRBJ2-5, with a weak D call TRBD1 (5 bases). The CDR3 runs to 15 residues. V lost 1 base to trimming and J lost 1 base, with 10 bases between them. The germline gives CDR1 MNHEY, CDR2 SVGEGT. The DNA for the CDR3 is TGTGCCAGCAGTTACTACAGGCCTTTCCAAGAGACCCAGTACTTC. Its translation: CASSYYRPFQETQYF.

The chain links TRBV7-3 to TRBJ2-2; D not certain. Germline CDR1 SGHTA, CDR2 FQGTGA. This CDR3 contains 12 residues. The ends were cut back, 3 bases at V and 6 bases at J, with 5 bases in the middle. CDR3: CASSFGPGELFF. CDR3 DNA sequence: TGTGCCAGCAGCTTTGGCCCCGGGGAGCTGTTTTTT.

The chain has TRBV6-5 and TRBJ1-4; a weak D match, TRBD1 (5 bases). V dropped 7 bases and J dropped 5 bases, with 11 bases sitting between them. Germline lookup yields CDR1 MNHEY and CDR2 SVGAGI. The CDR3 consists of 13 residues. The CDR3 DNA reads as TGTGCCAGCAACCGAGAGGGGAATGAAAAACTGTTTTTT. Translating gives CASNREGNEKLFF.

V and J are TRBV4-1 and TRBJ2-1; possibly TRBD2 for D (6 bases). V lost 2 bases, J lost 6 bases, and 14 bases lay in between. The CDR3 covers 15 residues. Germline V gene lookup returns CDR1 MGHRA and CDR2 YSYEKL. CDR3 protein: CASSQRGVDPNEQFF. In DNA, the CDR3 is TGCGCCAGCAGCCAACGCGGGGTAGACCCCAATGAGCAGTTCTTC.

J is TRBJ1-2 and V is TRBV29-1, with TRBD1 identical over 10 bases. This CDR3 contains 13 residues. CDR1 SQVTM and CDR2 ANQGSEA come from the germline V gene. With V trimmed by 3 bases and J by 7 bases, 5 bases remained unmatched. CDR3: CSVDGTGVGGYTF. DNA of the CDR3: TGCAGCGTTGACGGGACAGGGGTCGGTGGCTACACCTTC.

The rearrangement uses TRBV5-5 and TRBJ1-1; TRBD1 is a possible D gene (5 bases). The CDR3 loop spans 13 amino acids. The ends were cut back, 2 bases at V and 1 base at J, with 6 bases in the middle. Germline values: CDR1 SGHKS, CDR2 YYEKEE (reference sequence). Here the CDR3 reads CASSFDRNTEAFF. The CDR3, as DNA: TGTGCCAGCAGCTTTGACAGGAACACTGAAGCTTTCTTT. The variable domain in full, completed from reference TRBV5-5 and TRBJ1-1, reads DAGVTQSPTHLIKTRGQQVTLRCSPISGHKSVSWYQQVLGQGPQFIFQYYEKEERGRGNFPDRFSARQFPNYSSELNVNALLLGDSALYLCASSFDRNTEAFFGQGTRLTVV.

J is TRBJ1-1 and V is TRBV6-5, with a weak D call TRBD1 (6 bases). The germline gives CDR1 MNHEY, CDR2 SVGAGI. CDR3 length: 14 amino acids. Between the trimmed V and J ends, which lost 1 base and 6 bases, there was a span of 12 bases. In nucleotides, the CDR3 is TGTGCCAGCAGTTACTTCACAGGGAGGGCTGAAGCTTTCTTT. Translation gives CASSYFTGRAEAFF.

V usage is TRBV14 and J usage is TRBJ2-5, with D perhaps being TRBD1 or TRBD2 (5 bases each). CDR1 is SGHDN and CDR2 is FVKESK in the germline V gene. Trimming left V 4 bases short and J 6 bases short, with 6 bases between. This CDR3 contains 11 residues. This CDR3 is CASSLGQTQYF. Here the CDR3 DNA reads TGTGCCAGCAGCCTGGGACAGACCCAGTACTTC.